The TCR beta chain described here comes from a study of naive and memory T cell subsets (dated by TCRdb to the late 2010s). Context from the whole study: According to the figure summarizing the samples, there were 10 blood donors, 7 tuberculin skin test biopsies and 3 saline control biopsies. Skin biopsies were taken from tuberculin skin test sites or from saline-injected control sites and were processed for RNA extraction as described before. PCR2 was typically a SYBR Green qPCR stopped at a set threshold; low-input samples could instead use end-point PCR (about 6 cycles).

The method was UMI-ligation and nested PCR. The ligated cDNA was amplified in four rounds of PCR with nested alpha and beta constant region primers together with the SP2 primer. For the blood and skin samples, reverse transcription of TCR RNA was done with SuperScript IV along with alpha and beta constant region primers. An oligonucleotide carrying the Illumina SP2 primer and a UMI was ligated to the 3' end of the cDNA by means of T4 RNA ligase 1. To prevent hairpin formation, the 12-nucleotide UMI was made up of two random hexamers with an eight-base spacer between them. TCR alpha and beta chain libraries were processed separately from the second PCR onward, with dual indexing for multiplexing. After pooling, the indexed libraries were analyzed by capillary electrophoresis and sequenced on either an Illumina MiSeq or NextSeq. Libraries were spiked with PhiX DNA at about 5-7.5% so that base diversity was increased and cluster recognition was improved. Per the original workflow: Demultiplexor took UMIs from read 2, joined the UMIs to the TCR sequence from read 1, and separated reads according to sample indices. Decombinator identified V and J genes and V-J junctions and gave each TCR a five-part identifier that included V and J deletions. Collapsinator used UMIs to correct sequencing errors and PCR amplification heterogeneity, producing a UMI-based abundance for each TCR. CDR3Translator turned identifiers into nucleotide sequence, translated that sequence into amino acids, and pulled out CDR3 regions based on terminal motifs. After normalization to the amount of input RNA, the error-corrected alpha and beta TCR counts from blood and from skin were compared. The public sequencing data were trimmed at Q25 with fastp and processed into clonotypes with MiXCR by TCRdb, which kept only in-frame beta chains. Every entry covers one CDR3 protein and lists the most common genes and DNA from its rows. The V and J calls were not made by the authors but by TCRdb's processing. The sample contains around 14,000 distinct CDR3 sequences, 4% to 6.5% of them found a single time. The ten largest clones add up to roughly 8% of the sample.

Taken from cysteine to phenylalanine, the CDR3 has 15 residues. Only the CDR3 region is kept as DNA, spanning 45 bases read in frame from base 1. The germline V gene gives CDR1 as SGHAT and CDR2 as FQNNGV. V is pared back by 5 bases and J by 2 bases, with 16 bases lying between the germline termini. Study-wide findings and limitations: The RNA-based method was acknowledged to be potentially sensitive to changes in TCR transcripts with T cell activation and differentiation. The higher numbers of TCRs at tuberculin skin test sites were interpreted as T cell infiltration of a delayed type IV hypersensitivity reaction. TCR sequences were reportedly obtained from both types of skin biopsy, with many more TCRs found at tuberculin skin test sites. The paper did not give details on skin biopsy collection and RNA processing but referred to earlier studies for those details.

A few counts support this clonotype. The antigen it recognizes is unknown. No qualities accompany the bases; no much larger clone lies one base away. Per the publication, the treatment or condition label means: skin biopsy from PPD injection site in Mantoux-positive individual. The study described a robust, sensitive protocol for amplifying, sequencing and analyzing TCRs, using 3' ligation of a UMI-containing oligonucleotide to TCR cDNA. In individuals with a positive Mantoux test, tuberculin skin test biopsies were taken from sites that had been injected with PPD. Total RNA was treated with RQ1 DNase, without cell sorting, prior to reverse transcription, with an input of about 1 to 1,100 ng being targeted. Libraries were prepared from skin biopsies and whole blood to test how robust the pipeline was in samples where T cells are a minority population.

Recombination connected TRBV11-2 to TRBJ2-7; the D call could be TRBD1 or TRBD2, with each sharing 5 bases. The TCR was taken from an adult in good health. The sample here was skin, taken from a tuberculin skin test site. Read as DNA, the sequence is TGTGCCAGCAGCCCTGTCGGGGCAGGTCCCTACGAGCAGTACTTC. This gives the protein CASSPVGAGPYEQYF.